The rows below give T cell receptor beta chains drawn from one sample of a study of T cells after yellow fever vaccination. Via MiXCR, TCRdb re-called the 5' RACE reads, giving one row per CDR3 protein. Of around 100,000 distinct CDR3 sequences listed, about 6% were seen once; the top ten hold roughly 41%. The sample was CD8+ T cells sorted from PBMCs, taken 10 days after the yellow fever booster vaccination. The receptors originated from a young man who received the YFV17D yellow fever vaccine. The CDR3 runs from the conserved cysteine through the conserved F or W. A D gene is named only where the DNA matches it firmly. Size tells how often a clone was seen (once, few, many) or the class of an expanded clone, and some rows leave it out.

size	length	J	V	D	CDR3	DNA
few	13	TRBJ1-1	TRBV19	.	CGKQGGGDTEAFF	TGTGGAAAACAGGGCGGGGGTGACACTGAAGCTTTCTTT
few	14	TRBJ1-6	TRBV6-1	.	CASSEAGYGSPLHF	TGTGCCAGCAGTGAAGCGGGCTACGGGTCACCCCTCCACTTT
few	15	TRBJ2-3	TRBV21-1	.	CASSNGQGETDTQYF	TGTGCCAGCAGCAATGGACAGGGTGAGACAGATACGCAGTATTTT
few	13	TRBJ1-2	TRBV4-1	.	CASSHLSGSGYTF	TGCGCCAGCAGCCACTTATCAGGGAGTGGCTACACCTTC
many	16	TRBJ2-4	TRBV10-3	TRBD2	CAISGSSGLAKNIQYF	TGTGCCATCAGTGGTTCCTCGGGACTAGCGAAAAACATTCAGTACTTC
few	15	TRBJ1-6	TRBV4-1	.	CASSQAGDYNSPLHF	TGCGCCAGCAGCCAAGCGGGGGATTATAATTCACCCCTCCACTTT
few	15	TRBJ2-3	TRBV5-1	.	CASSLEADSTDTQYF	TGCGCCAGCAGCTTGGAGGCAGATAGCACAGATACGCAGTATTTT
many	13	TRBJ2-7	TRBV5-5	.	CASSLRESYEQYF	TGTGCCAGCAGCCTCCGGGAATCCTACGAGCAGTACTTC
.	17	TRBJ2-1	TRBV5-1	TRBD2	CASSSGLAGALYNEQFF	TGCGCCAGCAGCTCAGGACTAGCGGGGGCACTCTACAATGAGCAGTTCTTC
many	12	TRBJ2-1	TRBV6-2/TRBV6-3	.	CASSYEVSEQFF	TGTGCCAGCAGTTACGAAGTCTCCGAGCAGTTCTTC
few	15	TRBJ2-1	TRBV27	.	CASSLFGGPYNEQFF	TGTGCCAGCAGTTTATTCGGGGGCCCCTACAATGAGCAGTTCTTC
few	15	TRBJ2-6	TRBV12-3/TRBV12-4	TRBD1	CASPTGVSGANVLTF	TGTGCCAGTCCGACAGGGGTCTCTGGGGCCAACGTCCTGACTTTC
many	13	TRBJ1-2	TRBV27	.	CASSLGQNYGYTF	TGTGCCAGCAGTTTGGGGCAGAACTATGGCTACACCTTC
many	15	TRBJ2-2	TRBV5-5	.	CASSSTGSDTGELFF	TGTGCCAGCAGCTCCACAGGGTCCGACACCGGGGAGCTGTTTTTT
.	9	TRBJ2-3	TRBV4-1	.	CASGTPQYF	TGCGCCAGCGGGACACCGCAGTATTTT
few	14	TRBJ2-2	TRBV29-1	TRBD1	CSVPGTGKTGELFF	TGCAGCGTGCCCGGGACAGGGAAAACCGGGGAGCTGTTTTTT
.	14	TRBJ1-5	TRBV5-1	.	CASSLWWGAQPQHF	TGCGCCAGCAGCTTGTGGTGGGGGGCTCAGCCCCAGCATTTT
few	15	TRBJ2-5	TRBV18	TRBD2	CASSLPTSGVETQYF	TGTGCCAGCTCATTGCCCACTAGCGGGGTTGAGACCCAGTACTTC
.	16	TRBJ1-4	TRBV5-1	.	CASSPTPRADNEKLFF	TGCGCCAGCAGCCCTACCCCCCGGGCCGATAATGAAAAACTGTTTTTT
few	14	TRBJ2-7	TRBV10-2	.	CASSRAGYSYEQYF	TGCGCCAGCAGTAGAGCGGGTTACTCCTACGAGCAGTACTTC
few	12	TRBJ1-1	TRBV20-1	.	CSAEDWDTEAFF	TGCAGTGCCGAAGACTGGGACACTGAAGCTTTCTTT
few	12	TRBJ1-1	TRBV20-1	.	CSARGGETEAFF	TGCAGTGCTAGAGGCGGAGAAACTGAAGCTTTCTTT
.	14	TRBJ2-7	TRBV6-2/TRBV6-3	TRBD1	CASSYGTGTNEQYF	TGTGCCAGCAGTTACGGGACAGGGACGAACGAGCAGTACTTC
many	16	TRBJ2-7	TRBV7-2	TRBD2	CASSITPPGAGGEQYF	TGTGCCAGCAGTATCACCCCGCCTGGGGCGGGGGGCGAGCAGTACTTC
few	13	TRBJ2-1	TRBV6-4	.	CASSGGTVNEQFF	TGTGCCAGCAGTGGCGGGACAGTTAATGAGCAGTTCTTC
.	13	TRBJ1-1	TRBV5-6	.	CASSMGGNTEAFF	TGTGCCAGCAGTATGGGGGGGAACACTGAAGCTTTCTTT